The 17 T cell receptor beta chains below all came from one sample that was sequenced in a study of beta chain features in type 1 diabetes (dated by TCRdb to the late 2010s). For these receptors, no antigen is known. General findings and caveats noted by the study authors: A moderate but significant shortening of TCRB CDR3 length was observed in type 1 diabetes patients in all four CD4+ subsets.

Preparation of the library involved the immunoSEQ multiplex PCR assay. The High Capacity cDNA Reverse Transcription Kit was used to reverse transcribe all of the isolated RNA, meaning that expressed TCRB transcripts were what got sequenced. TCRdb's version of the immuneACCESS table is confined to in-frame rearrangements and falls short of the full clone set. An unresolved V gene accounts for under half of the shortfall where checked; the remainder is of unknown origin. The sample table lists 250,000 to 350,000 clones, roughly 13% of them with a count of one. 0.017% of the sample rests with the top ten. The sequencing sample was made of naive CD4+ T cells from blood. This sample's cell subset or site label indicates: true naive CD4+ T cells. These TCRs come from a man in his thirties or forties with type 1 diabetes.

Comment on this clone: Additional DNA sequences in this sample encode the identical CDR3. This sequence joins TRBV29-1 and TRBJ1-5; tentative D call: TRBD1 (5 bases). Trimming left V 3 bases short and J 6 bases short, with 12 bases between. The CDR3 is made up of 13 amino acids. Germline lookup yields CDR1 SQVTM and CDR2 ANQGSEA. CDR3 nucleotide sequence: TGCAGCGTTGACGGGGGGGGGAGTCAGCCCCAGCATTTT. This encodes CSVDGGGSQPQHF. Full variable domain (rest looked up from reference TRBV29-1 and TRBJ1-5): SAVISQKPSRDICQRGTSLTIQCQVDSQVTMMFWYRQQPGQSLTLIATANQGSEATYESGFVIDKFPISRPNLTFSTLTVSNMSPEDSSIYLCSVDGGGSQPQHFGDGTRLSIL.

The table lists this clone with a count of one. The V and J genes are TRBV7-8 and TRBJ1-1; the D gene is possibly TRBD1 (5 bases). CDR1 SGHVS and CDR2 FQNEAQ come from the germline V gene. The CDR3 totals 14 residues. V lost 1 base and J 5 bases, leaving 11 bases between the germline ends. The CDR3 nucleotides read TGTGCCAGCAGCTTAGAGTCAGGGCATACTGAAGCTTTCTTT. As protein: CASSLESGHTEAFF. The whole variable domain, remainder taken from reference TRBV7-8 and TRBJ1-1, is GAGVSQSPRYKVAKRGQDVALRCDPISGHVSLFWYQQALGQGPEFLTYFQNEAQLDKSGLPSDRFFAERPEGSVSTLKIQRTQQEDSAVYLCASSLESGHTEAFFGQGTRLTVV.

This clone was detected only a few times. The genes are TRBV2 and TRBJ2-6, with 9 nucleotides matching TRBD1. Germline-derived CDR1 and CDR2 are SNHLY and FYNNEI. The CDR3 contains 16 residues. J was trimmed by 4 bases and V by 6 bases; bases with no gene match: 7. CDR3 protein: CASSSQGAGGANVLTF. CDR3 nucleotides: TGTGCCAGCAGCTCACAGGGGGCGGGCGGGGCCAACGTCCTGACTTTC.

This sequence joins TRBV30 and TRBJ1-5; no reliable D call. Germline V gene sequence: CDR1 GTSNPN, CDR2 SVGIG (reference sequence). The CDR3 is 19 residues long. Trimming shortened V by 0 bases and J by 4 bases, and 25 bases separated the two germline ends. The DNA of the CDR3 is TGTGCCTGGAGTGTTTCCGCGGGGTGGGGTAGTGGCCCTAATCAGCCCCAGCATTTT. It specifies CAWSVSAGWGSGPNQPQHF.

This clone was detected a few times. The chain carries TRBV14 and TRBJ2-2; 7 bases match TRBD1. V gave up 1 base and J gave up 7 bases; unmatched junction bases: 9. CDR1 is SGHDN and CDR2 is FVKESK in the germline V gene. The CDR3 is made up of 16 amino acids. CDR3 coding DNA: TGTGCCAGCAGCCAAGGCCTCAGGGGGTACGGCGGGGAGCTGTTTTTT. Its protein is CASSQGLRGYGGELFF. The full variable domain, its missing parts supplied by reference TRBV14 and TRBJ2-2, is EAGVTQFPSHSVIEKGQTVTLRCDPISGHDNLYWYRRVMGKEIKFLLHFVKESKQDESGMPNNRFLAERTGGTYSTLKVQPAELEDSGVYFCASSQGLRGYGGELFFGEGSRLTVL.

The chain uses TRBV7-2 and TRBJ2-3; D is uncertain. V was cut by 5 bases and J by 5 bases, with 8 bases left in between. This CDR3 comprises 12 residues. CDR1 SGHTA and CDR2 FQGNSA come from the germline V gene. The chain's CDR3 is CASSTLGDTQYF. In nucleotides, the CDR3 is TGTGCCAGCAGCACTCTTGGAGATACGCAGTATTTT.

DNA of the CDR3: TGTGCCAGCAGCGTGAGAGGCGGGGGTGGAGAGACCCAGTACTTC. Translating it yields CASSVRGGGGETQYF. The V and J genes are TRBV5-4 and TRBJ2-5, with 7 bases that match TRBD2. This CDR3 spans 15 amino acids. Germline CDR1 and CDR2: SGHNT and YYREEE (reference sequence). Trimming cost V 4 bases and J 4 bases; bases outside gene matches: 10.

The gene calls are TRBV7-9 and TRBJ2-2, with a tentative D call TRBD1 (6 bases). The CDR3 is made up of 14 amino acids. V was cut by 5 bases and J by 5 bases, with 12 bases left in between. The germline V gene encodes CDR1 SEHNR and CDR2 FQNEAQ (reference sequence). Here the CDR3 DNA reads TGTGCCAGCAGCCAATACAGGGAAACCGGGGAGCTGTTTTTT. Its protein product is CASSQYRETGELFF.

CDR3 sequence: CASSQGLSGITDTQYF. The CDR3 region has the DNA TGCGCCAGCAGCCAGGGGCTTAGCGGGATCACAGATACGCAGTATTTT. The V and J genes are TRBV5-1 and TRBJ2-3; 8 bases agree with TRBD2. The germline gives CDR1 SGHRS, CDR2 YFSETQ. This CDR3 is built from 16 residues. J lost 2 bases, V lost 4 bases, and 9 bases had no gene match.

This clone came up a few times. The rearrangement links TRBV15 to TRBJ2-1, with 8 bases lining up with TRBD2. This CDR3 comprises 17 residues. V was clipped by 0 bases and J by 1 base; unmatched bases: 5. The germline CDR1 and CDR2 sequences are LNHNV and YYDKDF (reference sequence). The CDR3 here is CATSRDPGRASYNEQFF. CDR3 DNA sequence: TGTGCCACCAGCAGAGATCCCGGGAGGGCTTCCTACAATGAGCAGTTCTTC. Looking up the rest from reference TRBV15 and TRBJ2-1 gives the full variable domain: DAMVIQNPRYQVTQFGKPVTLSCSQTLNHNVMYWYQQKSSQAPKLLFHYYDKDFNNEADTPDNFQSRRPNTSFCFLDIRSPGLGDTAMYLCATSRDPGRASYNEQFFGPGTRLTVL.

This clone was picked up a small number of times. The gene calls are TRBV18 and TRBJ2-1; D unclear. The CDR3 contains 13 residues. With 1 base removed from V and 5 bases from J, the gap between germline ends came to 6 bases. CDR1 is KGHSH, CDR2 LQKENI, per germline. CDR3 amino acids: CASSPQENNEQFF. The CDR3 bases are TGTGCCAGCTCACCACAAGAGAACAATGAGCAGTTCTTC.

The chain employs TRBV28 and TRBJ2-7; 7 nucleotides line up with TRBD1. This CDR3 has 13 amino acids. J gave up 3 bases and V 6 bases, and 5 bases lay outside the gene matches. The germline V gene encodes CDR1 MDHEN and CDR2 SYDVKM. CDR3: CASRQGRNYEQYF. DNA for the CDR3: TGTGCCAGCAGACAGGGGCGAAACTACGAGCAGTACTTC.

This clone appeared a few times. The chain has TRBV29-1 and TRBJ2-3, with TRBD1 matching over 7 bases. Germline CDR1 is SQVTM and CDR2 is ANQGSEA. The junction had 3 bases not matched to a gene; V was cut back by 5 bases and J by 1 base. This CDR3 comprises 13 residues. In DNA form, the CDR3 reads TGCAGCGTTCGACAGGGCGGCACAGATACGCAGTATTTT. It yields the protein CSVRQGGTDTQYF.

CDR3 DNA sequence: TGTGCCAGCAGTTACACAGGACTAGCGGGAGCATACAATGAGCAGTTCTTC. This codes for CASSYTGLAGAYNEQFF. The chain combines TRBV6-9 with TRBJ2-1, with 13 bases matching TRBD2. Looked up from germline, CDR1 is MNHGY and CDR2 is SVAAGI. The V segment lost 3 bases and the J segment 4 bases; nucleotides outside the gene matches: 6. The CDR3 has 17 residues.

The chain uses TRBV9 and TRBJ2-5, with 8 bases identical to TRBD2. CDR3 size: 15 residues. CDR1 and CDR2 from the germline V gene are SGDLS and YYNGEE. The trim removed 2 bases at V and 5 bases at J, leaving 8 bases unmatched. The CDR3 DNA is TGTGCCAGCAGCGTCAGCGGGACTAGTGAGGAGACCCAGTACTTC. This translates into CASSVSGTSEETQYF.

J is TRBJ1-3 and V is TRBV5-1; D is unresolved. V gave up 4 bases and J gave up 2 bases, with 16 bases separating them. The germline CDR1 and CDR2 sequences are SGHRS and YFSETQ. CDR3 length: 16 amino acids. DNA of the CDR3: TGCGCCAGCAGCAGGGTCCAAGGAGGAACTGGAAACACCATATATTTT. Its protein is CASSRVQGGTGNTIYF.

The chain couples TRBV10-3 to TRBJ1-5, with 9 bases that match TRBD1. Unmatched junction bases numbered 5, after V lost 5 bases and J lost 6 bases. The CDR3 spans 14 residues. Germline lookup yields CDR1 ENHRY and CDR2 SYGVKD. CDR3: CAISPGQGTQPQHF. Here the CDR3 DNA reads TGTGCCATCAGTCCGGGACAGGGCACTCAGCCCCAGCATTTT.